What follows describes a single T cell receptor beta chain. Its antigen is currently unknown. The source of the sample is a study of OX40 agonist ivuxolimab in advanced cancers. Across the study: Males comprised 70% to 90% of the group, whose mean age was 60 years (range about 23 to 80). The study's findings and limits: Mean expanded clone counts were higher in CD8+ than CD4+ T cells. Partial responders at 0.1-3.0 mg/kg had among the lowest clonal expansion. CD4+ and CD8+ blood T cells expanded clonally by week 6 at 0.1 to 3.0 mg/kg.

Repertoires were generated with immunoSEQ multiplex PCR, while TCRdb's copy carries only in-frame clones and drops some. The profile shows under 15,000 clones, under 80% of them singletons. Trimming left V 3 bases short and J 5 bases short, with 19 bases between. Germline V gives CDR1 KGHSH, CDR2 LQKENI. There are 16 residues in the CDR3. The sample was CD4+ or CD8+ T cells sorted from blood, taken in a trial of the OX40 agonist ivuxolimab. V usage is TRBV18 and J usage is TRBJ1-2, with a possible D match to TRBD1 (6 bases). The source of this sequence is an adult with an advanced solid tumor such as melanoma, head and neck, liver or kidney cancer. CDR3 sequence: CASSPGTLIGQYGYTF. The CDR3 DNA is TGTGCCAGCTCACCCGGGACACTTATTGGACAATATGGCTACACCTTC.